Each of the 32 T cell receptor beta chains below was sequenced from the same sample in a study of regulatory T cells in long-lasting Graves disease. Stated time point: persistent/refractory GD, antithyroid drugs over 5 years with positive TRAb. There was RNA extracted from PBMCs, and the TCR library was made from it. With iRepertoire HTBI primers and Arm-PCR of CDR3 regions, TCR beta libraries were built. TCRdb reanalysed the multiplex PCR reads using MiXCR and keeps one entry per CDR3 protein. The profile shows 350,000 to 450,000 distinct CDR3 sequences, 21% of them singletons. The sequencing here drew on peripheral blood mononuclear cells (PBMCs), taken when the disease was refractory, from a patient treated with antithyroid drugs. The receptors were sampled from a female donor with Graves disease.

The gene calls are TRBV4-1 and TRBJ2-5; 9 bases are shared with TRBD2. V lost 0 bases to trimming and J lost 8 bases; unmatched junction nucleotides: 7. The V gene's germline CDR1 is MGHRA and CDR2 YSYEKL. The CDR3 totals 15 residues. The CDR3 nucleotides are TGCGCCAGCAGCCAAGAGCCAAAGCGGGAGGCCACCCAGTACTTC. It specifies CASSQEPKREATQYF.

The chain employs TRBV6-5 and TRBJ1-5; D might be TRBD1 (5 bases). Germline assignment: CDR1 MNHEY and CDR2 SVGAGI. V gave up 2 bases and J gave up 1 base, with 9 bases separating them. The CDR3 extends over 15 amino acids. The DNA for the CDR3 is TGTGCCAGCAGTTACCGGGGGGGAAGCAATCAGCCCCAGCATTTT. Translating gives CASSYRGGSNQPQHF.

The rearrangement uses TRBV28 and TRBJ1-5, with D possibly matching TRBD1 (5 bases). The CDR3 consists of 17 residues. V was clipped by 1 base and J by 0 bases, with 13 bases between them. The germline gives CDR1 MDHEN, CDR2 SYDVKM. The CDR3 nucleotides are TGTGCCAGCAGTTTATCCGGGGGACTCAATAGCAATCAGCCCCAGCATTTT. It codes for CASSLSGGLNSNQPQHF.

The chain has TRBV5-5 and TRBJ2-3; 7 nucleotides agree with TRBD1. CDR3 size: 15 residues. The J segment lost 4 bases and the V segment lost 4 bases, leaving 9 bases of the junction unmatched. Germline V gene lookup returns CDR1 SGHKS and CDR2 YYEKEE (reference sequence). As DNA, the CDR3 is TGTGCCAGCAGCGTGACAGGGATGAATGCAGATACGCAGTATTTT. Translating it yields CASSVTGMNADTQYF.

This sequence joins TRBV12-3 or TRBV12-4 and TRBJ2-3; 10 bases fit TRBD2. The ends lost 5 bases at V and 5 bases at J; junction bases unmatched: 7. This CDR3 comprises 15 residues. For the CDR3, the DNA is TGTGCCAGCAGTGAGAGGGCTAGCGGGAGAGATACGCAGTATTTT. Translation gives CASSERASGRDTQYF.

This clonotype was found many times. This chain connects TRBV6-2 or TRBV6-3 to TRBJ2-5; 8 bases match TRBD2. The germline V gene encodes CDR1 MNHEY and CDR2 SVGEGT. The CDR3 loop spans 13 amino acids. V was clipped by 7 bases and J by 5 bases; unmatched bases: 6. The CDR3 sequence is CASNREGLETQYF. In DNA, the CDR3 is TGTGCCAGCAACCGGGAGGGCCTGGAGACCCAGTACTTC.

This clonotype was detected only a few times. The chain uses TRBV19 and TRBJ2-7; TRBD2 aligns across 8 bases. Trimming cost V 5 bases and J 2 bases; bases outside gene matches: 2. Germline assignment: CDR1 LNHDA and CDR2 SQIVND (reference sequence). The CDR3 extends over 13 amino acids. Here the CDR3 DNA reads TGTGCCAGTAGTCCAGCGGGAGCCTACGAGCAGTACTTC. It encodes CASSPAGAYEQYF. The entire variable domain, with the rest obtained from reference TRBV19 and TRBJ2-7, is as follows: DGGITQSPKYLFRKEGQNVTLSCEQNLNHDAMYWYRQDPGQGLRLIYYSQIVNDFQKGDIAEGYSVSREKKESFPLTVTSAQKNPTAFYLCASSPAGAYEQYFGPGTRLTVT.

This clonotype has a count of ten or more. The chain links TRBV2 to TRBJ2-7; the D is unclear. CDR1 is SNHLY, CDR2 FYNNEI, per germline. The CDR3 runs 11 residues. V was clipped by 7 bases and J by 6 bases, with 10 bases between them. In DNA form, the CDR3 reads TGTGCCAGCAAAGGCCAGCGCGAGCAGTACTTC. As protein: CASKGQREQYF.

Many counts were recorded for this clonotype. This rearrangement joins TRBV27 to TRBJ2-4; tentative D call: TRBD2 (6 bases). This CDR3 region has 18 residues. CDR1 and CDR2 from the germline V gene are MNHEY and SMNVEV (reference sequence). The V end was cut by 2 bases, the J end by 0 bases, with 17 bases between. The CDR3 loop reads CASSLPRSGTLAKNIQYF. Written as DNA, the CDR3 is TGTGCCAGCAGTTTACCCCGTAGCGGTACTCTAGCCAAAAACATTCAGTACTTC.

Ten or more counts support this clonotype. V gene TRBV11-2 combines with J gene TRBJ2-2; D not certain. Between the trimmed V and J ends, which lost 0 bases and 6 bases, there was a span of 8 bases. The CDR3 contains 14 residues. Germline V gives CDR1 SGHAT, CDR2 FQNNGV. The CDR3 DNA sequence: TGTGCCAGCAGCTTAGAAGGTGAAGCCGGGGAGCTGTTTTTT. Residues: CASSLEGEAGELFF.

This chain links TRBV7-6 with TRBJ1-4, with TRBD1 as a possible D gene (6 bases). Per the germline V gene, CDR1 is SGHVS and CDR2 is FNYEAQ. The V and J ends lost 1 base and 8 bases respectively, with 17 bases between them. This CDR3 contains 16 residues. CDR3 nucleotide sequence: TGTGCCAGCAGCTTAGGGGCGGGGGCCGGTTTGGAAAAACTGTTTTTT. Amino acids: CASSLGAGAGLEKLFF.

This clonotype has ten or more counts. The chain recombines TRBV2 with TRBJ2-6; D assignment may be TRBD1 or TRBD2 (5 bases each). V lost 3 bases and J 4 bases, leaving 7 bases between the germline ends. CDR1 is SNHLY, CDR2 FYNNEI, per germline. The CDR3 totals 14 residues. CDR3: CASSDREGANVLTF. The CDR3 bases are TGTGCCAGCAGTGACAGGGAGGGGGCCAACGTCCTGACTTTC.

For this clonotype: This may come from a read error, since a much larger clone is one base off. The rearrangement uses TRBV3-1 and TRBJ1-5, with D possibly matching TRBD1 (6 bases). Germline assignment: CDR1 LGHDT and CDR2 YNNKEL (reference sequence). The CDR3 extends over 15 amino acids. Deletions cut 1 base from V and 7 bases from J, with 14 bases between. Here the CDR3 DNA reads TGTGCCAGCAGCCAAGGCCAGGGGACCAAGCAGCCCCAGCATTTT. This gives the protein CASSQGQGTKQPQHF.

This clonotype was picked up one time. A much larger clone differs by one base, so this may be a read error. The chain joins TRBV27 to TRBJ1-6, with D possibly matching TRBD1 (6 bases). This CDR3 has 13 amino acids. Deletions cut 3 bases from V and 14 bases from J, with 14 bases between. Per germline, CDR1 MNHEY and CDR2 SMNVEV (reference sequence). CDR3 in DNA: TGTGCCAGCAGTTTCAGGACAGCCCGAGCCCTCCACTTT. It encodes CASSFRTARALHF.

This clonotype showed up just a few times. This chain links TRBV9 with TRBJ2-5; 8 bases agree with TRBD1. Per the germline V gene, CDR1 is SGDLS and CDR2 is YYNGEE. V lost 1 base to trimming and J lost 4 bases; unmatched junction nucleotides: 6. CDR3 length: 15 residues. CDR3 sequence (DNA): TGTGCCAGCAGCGTACAACCAGGGGGCAGAGAGACCCAGTACTTC. Protein sequence: CASSVQPGGRETQYF.

This clonotype was seen at least ten times. The chain employs TRBV12-3 or TRBV12-4 and TRBJ1-5, with 9 bases that match TRBD1. V trimming: 6 bases; J trimming: 3 bases; junction bases outside the gene matches: 12. This CDR3 has 17 amino acids. The CDR3 DNA reads as TGTGCCAGCAGCTTCCTTTTCCGACAGGGGGACAATCAGCCCCAGCATTTT. It codes for CASSFLFRQGDNQPQHF.

CDR3 DNA: TGTGCCAGCAGGCCCTTTAGATGGGGGGAGGATGAGCAGTTCTTC. This codes for CASRPFRWGEDEQFF. The V and J genes are TRBV28 and TRBJ2-1; possible D gene TRBD2, 6 bases. This CDR3 region has 15 residues. Germline loops: CDR1 MDHEN, CDR2 SYDVKM. V lost 6 bases to trimming and J lost 8 bases, with 20 bases between them.

Details on this clonotype: A read error may produce the germline difference seen at one junction end. V and J are TRBV5-8 and TRBJ2-7; 9 bases are shared with TRBD1. This CDR3 region has 15 residues. Germline loops: CDR1 SGHTS, CDR2 YDEGEE. The CDR3 nucleotides are TGCGCCAGCAGCCAACCTGACAGGGGGTCCAACGAGCAGTACTTC. Protein product: CASSQPDRGSNEQYF.

Ten or more counts support this clonotype. The rearrangement joins TRBV24-1 to TRBJ1-1, with D maybe TRBD1 (5 bases). The CDR3 consists of 14 residues. CDR1 and CDR2 from the germline V gene are KGHDR and SFDVKD. The ends were cut back, 7 bases at V and 7 bases at J, with 18 bases in the middle. The CDR3 loop reads CATSKEGSSGEAFF. In nucleotides, the CDR3 is TGTGCCACCAGCAAGGAGGGGAGTTCGGGTGAAGCTTTCTTT.

This clonotype has a handful of counts. J is TRBJ2-7 and V is TRBV30; 11 nucleotides match TRBD2. Germline V CDR1 and CDR2: GTSNPN, SVGIG (reference sequence). J was trimmed by 6 bases and V by 2 bases; bases with no gene match: 9. There are 15 residues in the CDR3. In DNA, the CDR3 is TGTGCCTGGAGTACCCCCTTAGCGGGGGGGGGCGAGCAGTACTTC. Residues: CAWSTPLAGGGEQYF.

This clonotype occurred many times. This chain connects TRBV5-1 to TRBJ1-4; 9 bases are shared with TRBD1. The V segment lost 4 bases and the J segment 8 bases; nucleotides outside the gene matches: 6. CDR3 length: 14 amino acids. Germline assignment: CDR1 SGHRS and CDR2 YFSETQ. Written as DNA, the CDR3 is TGCGCCAGCAGCGTACAGGGGGCGCACGAAAAACTGTTTTTT. Encoded protein: CASSVQGAHEKLFF.

This clonotype was seen ten or more times. V is TRBV28 and J is TRBJ2-7; a possible D gene is TRBD1 (6 bases). This CDR3 is 15 amino acids long. Per germline, CDR1 MDHEN and CDR2 SYDVKM. Trimming stripped 1 base from V and 2 bases from J, with 12 bases between. The CDR3 coding sequence is TGTGCCAGCAGTTTATTTTTGCAGGGGACCTACGAGCAGTACTTC. Encoded protein: CASSLFLQGTYEQYF.

This chain links TRBV29-1 with TRBJ2-2; D uncertain. Germline loops: CDR1 SQVTM, CDR2 ANQGSEA. Trimming cost V 5 bases and J 6 bases, with 10 bases left between them. This CDR3 is 12 amino acids long. The CDR3 reads CSVMTPAGELFF. DNA for the CDR3: TGCAGCGTTATGACCCCCGCCGGGGAGCTGTTTTTT.

CDR3 coding DNA: TGTGCCAGCAGTTTAGCGGGGGCGTCAGATACGCAGTATTTT. This codes for CASSLAGASDTQYF. This rearrangement joins TRBV12-3 or TRBV12-4 to TRBJ2-3, with D perhaps TRBD1 (6 bases). The germline V and J ends were trimmed by 0 bases and 4 bases, with 8 bases remaining between them. The CDR3 is made up of 14 amino acids.

This clonotype was counted many times. The chain joins TRBV24-1 to TRBJ2-6; 8 positions match TRBD1. J lost 2 bases, V lost 5 bases, and 13 bases had no gene match. The CDR3 consists of 19 residues. CDR1 and CDR2 from the germline V gene are KGHDR and SFDVKD. The CDR3 region is CATSAPPGQGHTGANVLTF. DNA for the CDR3: TGTGCCACCAGTGCCCCCCCCGGACAGGGTCATACTGGGGCCAACGTCCTGACTTTC.

This clonotype was seen ten or more times. This rearrangement joins TRBV20-1 to TRBJ2-7; 13 bases are a match to TRBD2. Trimming cost V 5 bases and J 2 bases; bases outside gene matches: 3. The CDR3 is made up of 14 amino acids. In germline, CDR1 is DFQATT, CDR2 SNEGSKA (reference sequence). CDR3 sequence reads: CSAGLAGVAYEQYF. In DNA, the CDR3 is TGCAGTGCTGGACTAGCGGGAGTAGCCTACGAGCAGTACTTC.

The rearrangement uses TRBV28 and TRBJ2-3, with 9 bases lining up with TRBD1. V gave up 2 bases and J gave up 0 bases; unmatched junction bases: 6. Germline CDR1 is MDHEN and CDR2 is SYDVKM. This CDR3 is built from 17 residues. The CDR3 bases are TGTGCCAGCAGTTTAGGATGGGGGACAGGGAGCACAGATACGCAGTATTTT. Amino acids: CASSLGWGTGSTDTQYF. Full variable domain (remainder filled in from reference TRBV28 and TRBJ2-3): DVKVTQSSRYLVKRTGEKVFLECVQDMDHENMFWYRQDPGLGLRLIYFSYDVKMKEKGDIPEGYSVSREKKERFSLILESASTNQTSMYLCASSLGWGTGSTDTQYFGPGTRLTVL.

This clonotype has at least ten counts. V is TRBV12-3 or TRBV12-4 and J is TRBJ2-7, with D perhaps given as TRBD1 or TRBD2 (5 bases each). This CDR3 is built from 13 residues. Trimming left V 6 bases short and J 5 bases short, with 14 bases between. The CDR3 sequence: CASRADGADEQYF. CDR3 DNA: TGTGCCAGCAGGGCGGACGGGGCGGACGAGCAGTACTTC.

This clonotype was recorded at least ten times. The chain employs TRBV28 and TRBJ1-4; TRBD1 matches 11 bases. CDR1 is MDHEN, CDR2 SYDVKM, per germline. The CDR3 length is 16 residues. V shed 5 bases, J shed 8 bases, and the junction held 10 bases outside the gene matches. The CDR3: CASSPLGTGGAEKLFF. The CDR3 DNA is TGTGCCAGCAGTCCCTTGGGGACAGGGGGAGCGGAAAAACTGTTTTTT.

The table lists this clonotype with a few counts. The chain carries TRBV7-9 and TRBJ1-6; no reliable D call. The CDR3 runs 13 residues. Looked up from germline, CDR1 is SEHNR and CDR2 is FQNEAQ (reference sequence). V dropped 1 base and J dropped 11 bases, with 9 bases sitting between them. CDR3 DNA sequence: TGTGCCAGCAGCTTAGACACATATCCACCCCTCCACTTT. It is translated as CASSLDTYPPLHF.

This clonotype was detected ten times or more. The genes are TRBV28 and TRBJ1-5; 9 bases line up with TRBD1. V shed 6 bases and J 7 bases; nucleotides not matched to a gene: 10. The CDR3 covers 15 residues. Germline values: CDR1 MDHEN, CDR2 SYDVKM. The CDR3 DNA sequence: TGTGCCAGCAGCATTTTACAGGGGGCTGGACAGCCCCAGCATTTT. Residues: CASSILQGAGQPQHF. Filled out from reference TRBV28 and TRBJ1-5, the complete variable domain reads DVKVTQSSRYLVKRTGEKVFLECVQDMDHENMFWYRQDPGLGLRLIYFSYDVKMKEKGDIPEGYSVSREKKERFSLILESASTNQTSMYLCASSILQGAGQPQHFGDGTRLSIL.

This clonotype was found a few times. V and J are TRBV28 and TRBJ2-2; D uncertain. V was pared by 11 bases and J by 6 bases, with 13 bases between. Looked up from germline, CDR1 is MDHEN and CDR2 is SYDVKM. This CDR3 has 12 residues. The DNA for the CDR3 is TGTGCCGGGGAAAGGCGACCCGGGGAGCTGTTTTTT. This codes for CAGERRPGELFF.